This TCR beta chain was recorded in a study of shared clonotypes between healthy human individuals. Assay used: immunoSEQ multiplex PCR; TCRdb lists only in-frame clones, some missing. This table holds 950,000 to 1,300,000 clones, about three quarters found once. Germline CDR1 is MNHEY and CDR2 is SVGAGI. The CDR3 spans 16 residues. Deletions cut 0 bases from V and 0 bases from J, with 9 bases between. The sample was memory CD4+ T cells sorted from blood. Noted subset: CD45RA-negative fraction. The chain has TRBV6-5 and TRBJ2-4; D is possibly TRBD2 (5 bases). The clonotype comes from a man between 18 and 35 years old in good health. CDR3 coding DNA: TGTGCCAGCAGTTACTCGAGTGCGGGAGCCAAAAACATTCAGTACTTC. Encoded protein: CASSYSSAGAKNIQYF.